Each of the 10 T cell receptor beta chains below was sequenced from the same sample in a study of identical twins. Using its own MiXCR run on the 5' RACE reads, TCRdb lists one record per CDR3 protein. The sample lists 250,000 to 300,000 distinct CDR3 sequences; about 8% were seen once. The data were also submitted as part of a second study, on yellow fever vaccine responses in identical twins.

Sequences were obtained from CD8+ T cells sorted from blood. The receptors were sampled from a woman aged 18-29 years in good health.

The chain links TRBV7-2 to TRBJ2-7; the match to TRBD1 covers 8 bases. Germline-derived CDR1 and CDR2 are SGHTA and FQGNSA. The V and J ends lost 2 bases and 3 bases, in that order; junction bases with no gene match: 6. This CDR3 spans 15 amino acids. This chain's CDR3 is CASSLRQGSGYEQYF. The CDR3 DNA is TGTGCCAGCAGCTTAAGACAGGGGTCTGGCTACGAGCAGTACTTC. The full variable domain, with the rest looked up from reference TRBV7-2 and TRBJ2-7, is GAGVSQSPSNKVTEKGKDVELRCDPISGHTALYWYRQSLGQGLEFLIYFQGNSAPDKSGLPSDRFSAERTGGSVSTLTIQRTQQEDSAVYLCASSLRQGSGYEQYFGPGTRLTVT.

Only a few counts were recorded for this clonotype. This chain links TRBV29-1 with TRBJ2-2; D is unresolved. The CDR3 sequence is 13 residues long. V was cut by 0 bases and J by 0 bases, with 2 bases left in between. Germline loops: CDR1 SQVTM, CDR2 ANQGSEA. The CDR3 reads CSVEEPNTGELFF. Written as DNA, the CDR3 is TGCAGCGTTGAAGAGCCGAACACCGGGGAGCTGTTTTTT.

This chain connects TRBV19 to TRBJ2-7; D not certain. The V end lost 3 bases, the J end lost 2 bases, and 11 bases lay between the germline ends. Germline V gives CDR1 LNHDA, CDR2 SQIVND (reference sequence). This CDR3 has 14 residues. In DNA, the CDR3 is TGTGCCAGTAGTATGGCTGGGATGACCTACGAGCAGTACTTC. It codes for CASSMAGMTYEQYF.

The chain carries TRBV20-1 and TRBJ2-2; 8 bases are a match to TRBD2. The CDR3 is 13 amino acids. Germline CDR1 is DFQATT and CDR2 is SNEGSKA (reference sequence). Trimming took 6 bases from V and 3 from J; bases not matched to a gene: 3. The CDR3 protein is CSAGTRDTGELFF. The DNA of the CDR3 is TGCAGTGCAGGGACTAGGGACACCGGGGAGCTGTTTTTT.

This clonotype was counted at least ten times. The V and J genes are TRBV12-3 or TRBV12-4 and TRBJ2-7; TRBD2 might be the D (5 bases). Trimming removed 6 bases at V and 2 bases at J, with 14 bases between. The CDR3 runs to 14 residues. CDR3 DNA sequence: TGTGCCAGCAGGTCCGGGATTCCGCCCTACGAGCAGTACTTC. Protein: CASRSGIPPYEQYF.

This clonotype has just a few counts. The chain couples TRBV28 to TRBJ1-2; TRBD1 is a possible D gene (6 bases). Germline CDR1 and CDR2: MDHEN and SYDVKM. This CDR3 spans 16 amino acids. The ends were cut back, 5 bases at V and 4 bases at J, with 20 bases in the middle. The CDR3 here is CASSRDNYRIVYGYTF. CDR3 bases: TGTGCCAGCAGTCGGGACAATTACAGGATCGTCTATGGCTACACCTTC.

This clonotype occurred a few times. The chain carries TRBV24-1 and TRBJ2-7, with D maybe TRBD2 (5 bases). V shed 6 bases and J shed 3 bases, with 11 bases lying between them. The CDR3 is made up of 13 amino acids. The germline V gene has CDR1 KGHDR and CDR2 SFDVKD. The CDR3 region is CATSTGIDYEQYF. The CDR3 DNA reads TGTGCCACCAGTACCGGGATCGACTACGAGCAGTACTTC.

This clonotype showed up just a few times. The chain carries TRBV3-1 and TRBJ2-1; possible D gene TRBD2, 7 bases. The CDR3 totals 16 residues. Germline CDR1 is LGHDT and CDR2 is YNNKEL (reference sequence). Trimming stripped 3 bases from V and 2 bases from J, with 14 bases between. The DNA of the CDR3 is TGTGCCAGCAGCCAGTCTAGGGAGGGGGCCTACAATGAGCAGTTCTTC. Its translation: CASSQSREGAYNEQFF.

In this sample, this clonotype turned up many times. The V call is TRBV7-9, the J call TRBJ1-1; TRBD1 agrees at 7 bases. Germline values: CDR1 SEHNR, CDR2 FQNEAQ (reference sequence). Trimming removed 5 bases from V and 3 bases from J; junction bases left unmatched: 6. The CDR3 extends over 14 amino acids. This chain's CDR3 is CASSPQGRDTEAFF. The CDR3, as DNA: TGTGCCAGCAGCCCACAGGGGAGGGACACTGAAGCTTTCTTT.

This clonotype has a count of ten or more. The CDR3: CASSPRQGPDGYTF. DNA for the CDR3: TGTGCCAGCAGTCCCCGACAAGGTCCCGACGGCTACACCTTC. The chain is built from TRBV12-3 or TRBV12-4 and TRBJ1-2, with D unresolved. The length of the CDR3 is 14 residues. The V and J ends lost 5 bases and 8 bases respectively, with 18 bases between them.